Sequencing of this T cell receptor (beta chain) was carried out in a study of blood T cells in healthy people across ages. With respect to this clonotype: The target antigen is unknown.

The CDR3 is made up of 12 amino acids. The V end was cut by 5 bases, the J end by 7 bases, with 9 bases between. Germline V gives CDR1 ENHRY, CDR2 SYGVKD. Next came a second PCR, run for about 7 to 12 cycles, which used a sample-barcoded 5' primer along with a J-beta primer mix. A template-switch adaptor containing 12 random nucleotides labeled each cDNA molecule. MiXCR was run by TCRdb on the 5' RACE reads, yielding one entry per CDR3 protein. Altogether 580,000 or so distinct CDR3 sequences are present, around half being singletons, with the ten largest covering around 23%. Study-wide findings and caveats: Estimated diversity across one million T cells was deemed an underestimate.

The draw of peripheral blood yielded ten milliliters from each donor. The source of this sequence is a man aged 80 or over in good health. The material sequenced was blood. V is TRBV10-3 and J is TRBJ2-1; D remains ambiguous. The CDR3: CAISPNGNEQFF. In nucleotides, the CDR3 is TGTGCCATCAGTCCGAATGGGAATGAGCAGTTCTTC.